Included here is one T cell receptor beta chain sequence, with context. This entry belongs to a study of blood T cell repertoires in COVID-19. Study in general: PBMCs, B-cell-depleted T cells, or T cells were the source of the cDNA or gDNA that made up the material.

In the original analysis: Nucleated cell counts were estimated from reference gene primer amplification. Profiled with immunoSEQ multiplex PCR; TCRdb holds only in-frame clones, not every one. V, J and clone size derive from that table, while D and trimming were established from the DNA sequence. The top ten hold under 75% of the sample, which has 19,000 or so clones, 65% to 90% seen once. The source is an older man with acute or convalescent COVID-19. The specimen sequenced was peripheral blood.

The CDR3 coding sequence is TGTGCCAGTAGTATTCCTGACAGTCCTCTTAACTATGGCTACACCTTC. Translation: CASSIPDSPLNYGYTF. The chain is built from TRBV19 and TRBJ1-2; D is possibly TRBD1 (5 bases). V was pared by 3 bases and J by 1 base, with 15 bases between. In germline, CDR1 is LNHDA, CDR2 SQIVND (reference sequence). The CDR3 sequence is 16 residues long.